The rows below give T cell receptor beta chains drawn from one sample of a study of blood T cell repertoires in COVID-19. Generated by immunoSEQ multiplex PCR, the TCRdb table keeps only in-frame clones and is missing some. The sample has 150,000 to 200,000 clones, 82% seen once. The material sequenced was PBMCs or T cells enriched from blood (not recorded which). The origin of the receptors is an older woman with acute COVID-19. Each CDR3 is given with its conserved first and last residue. D genes are given only for firm matches. Size is stated for part of the rows, as once, few or many counts, or as a class when the clone is expanded.

d_gene: .; j_gene: TRBJ2-1; v_gene: TRBV19; abundance: .; CDR3nt: TGTGCCAGTAAGCGCACGGGGGTCTACAATGAGCAGTTCTTC; CDR3aa: CASKRTGVYNEQFF
d_gene: TRBD2; j_gene: TRBJ2-1; v_gene: TRBV4-3; abundance: .; CDR3nt: TGCGCCAGCGACCGCGGACTAGGTCACAATGAGCAGTTCTTC; CDR3aa: CASDRGLGHNEQFF
d_gene: .; j_gene: TRBJ1-3; v_gene: TRBV4-1; abundance: few; CDR3nt: TGCGCCAGCAGCCAAGACTTTGACGGTGGGAGAACCATATATTTT; CDR3aa: CASSQDFDGGRTIYF
d_gene: .; j_gene: TRBJ1-6; v_gene: TRBV9; abundance: .; CDR3nt: TGTGCCAGCAGCGTAATCCCGGGAGATTCACCCCTCCACTTT; CDR3aa: CASSVIPGDSPLHF
d_gene: TRBD1; j_gene: TRBJ2-2; v_gene: TRBV6-5; abundance: once; CDR3nt: TGTGCCAGCAGTTATCAGGGGGCCGGGGAGCTGTTTTTT; CDR3aa: CASSYQGAGELFF
d_gene: .; j_gene: TRBJ2-7; v_gene: TRBV4-1; abundance: .; CDR3nt: TGCGCCAGCAGCCAAGAGGGGGCCCTAGACTCCTACGAGCAGTACTTC; CDR3aa: CASSQEGALDSYEQYF
d_gene: TRBD1; j_gene: TRBJ1-4; v_gene: TRBV5-6; abundance: .; CDR3nt: TGTGCCAGCAGCCCTGGGACAGGGGCGATCGAAAAACTGTTTTTT; CDR3aa: CASSPGTGAIEKLFF
d_gene: .; j_gene: TRBJ1-2; v_gene: TRBV28; abundance: .; CDR3nt: TGTGCCAGCAGTTTATGGGCGGGAGGGAACTATGGCTACACCTTC; CDR3aa: CASSLWAGGNYGYTF
d_gene: .; j_gene: TRBJ1-5; v_gene: TRBV4-3; abundance: .; CDR3nt: TGCGCCAGCAGCCAAGATGGACTCGGACCGCAGCATTTT; CDR3aa: CASSQDGLGPQHF
d_gene: TRBD2; j_gene: TRBJ2-1; v_gene: TRBV7-9; abundance: .; CDR3nt: TGTGCCAGCAGCTTACGCAGCGGGATCTACAATGAGCAGTTCTTC; CDR3aa: CASSLRSGIYNEQFF
d_gene: .; j_gene: TRBJ1-5; v_gene: TRBV6-6; abundance: .; CDR3nt: TGTGCCAGCAGACACAGGGACAATCAGCCCCAGCATTTT; CDR3aa: CASRHRDNQPQHF
d_gene: .; j_gene: TRBJ2-2; v_gene: TRBV11-2; abundance: .; CDR3nt: TGTGCCAGCAGCTTACTTATTTCGACAGGGAACACCGGGGAGCTGTTTTTT; CDR3aa: CASSLLISTGNTGELFF
d_gene: .; j_gene: TRBJ2-5; v_gene: TRBV7-2; abundance: .; CDR3nt: TGTGCCAGCAGCTTAGGCAGGGCAGAGACCCAGTACTTC; CDR3aa: CASSLGRAETQYF
d_gene: TRBD2; j_gene: TRBJ2-1; v_gene: TRBV27; abundance: .; CDR3nt: TGTGCCGTTTTGAGCGGCGGGAGGGAGTACAATGAGCAGTTCTTC; CDR3aa: CAVLSGGREYNEQFF
d_gene: .; j_gene: TRBJ1-1; v_gene: TRBV6-5; abundance: .; CDR3nt: TGTGCCAGCAGTTACGGGGGGTTGATGAACACTGAAGCTTTCTTT; CDR3aa: CASSYGGLMNTEAFF
d_gene: TRBD2; j_gene: TRBJ2-1; v_gene: TRBV7-8; abundance: .; CDR3nt: TGTGCCAGCAGCTTAGTGGCTAGCGGCGCCTACAATGAGCAGTTCTTC; CDR3aa: CASSLVASGAYNEQFF
d_gene: .; j_gene: TRBJ1-2; v_gene: TRBV12-3/TRBV12-4; abundance: .; CDR3nt: TGTGCCAGCAGTTTAGCGAGAGATTATGGCTACACCTTC; CDR3aa: CASSLARDYGYTF
d_gene: .; j_gene: TRBJ2-5; v_gene: TRBV7-2; abundance: .; CDR3nt: TGTGCCAGCAGCTTAGCCACAGGGACCCGCCAAGAGACCCAGTACTTC; CDR3aa: CASSLATGTRQETQYF
d_gene: .; j_gene: TRBJ2-5; v_gene: TRBV27; abundance: .; CDR3nt: TGTGCCAGCAGTCCGACAGTGATCGAGACCCAGTACTTC; CDR3aa: CASSPTVIETQYF
d_gene: .; j_gene: TRBJ1-1; v_gene: TRBV9; abundance: .; CDR3nt: TGTGCCAGCAGCGTAGCCCTTGAAGCTTTCTTT; CDR3aa: CASSVALEAFF
d_gene: .; j_gene: TRBJ1-1; v_gene: TRBV19; abundance: .; CDR3nt: TGTGCCGGGGCGGCGGAGCCTGGGACTGAAGCTTTCTTT; CDR3aa: CAGAAEPGTEAFF
d_gene: .; j_gene: TRBJ2-1; v_gene: TRBV6-2/TRBV6-3; abundance: .; CDR3nt: TGTGCCAGCAGCCCACGGGGGACTGAGCAGTTCTTC; CDR3aa: CASSPRGTEQFF
d_gene: TRBD2; j_gene: TRBJ2-1; v_gene: TRBV5-1; abundance: .; CDR3nt: TGCGCCAGCAGCACCGGGACTAGCGACCACAATGAGCAGTTCTTC; CDR3aa: CASSTGTSDHNEQFF
d_gene: .; j_gene: TRBJ1-1; v_gene: TRBV18; abundance: .; CDR3nt: TGTGCCAGCTCAGACAGGTACACTGAAGCTTTCTTT; CDR3aa: CASSDRYTEAFF
d_gene: .; j_gene: TRBJ2-1; v_gene: TRBV6-2/TRBV6-3; abundance: .; CDR3nt: TGTGCCAGCAGCTCGTATAGGGGCTCGGTCAATGAGCAGTTCTTC; CDR3aa: CASSSYRGSVNEQFF
d_gene: .; j_gene: TRBJ1-1; v_gene: TRBV6-5; abundance: few; CDR3nt: TGTGCCAGCAAATGGGGGCCCCTGAACACTGAAGCTTTCTTT; CDR3aa: CASKWGPLNTEAFF
d_gene: TRBD1; j_gene: TRBJ1-4; v_gene: TRBV10-3; abundance: .; CDR3nt: TGTGCCATCAGTCGGGACAGTAATGAAAAACTGTTTTTT; CDR3aa: CAISRDSNEKLFF
d_gene: TRBD1; j_gene: TRBJ1-2; v_gene: TRBV5-1; abundance: .; CDR3nt: TGCGCCAGCAGCTTAAGACAGGGTGGTAACTATGGCTACACCTTC; CDR3aa: CASSLRQGGNYGYTF
d_gene: .; j_gene: TRBJ2-7; v_gene: TRBV10-3; abundance: .; CDR3nt: TGTGCCATCAGTGGAGGGGGGGGCGAGCAGTACTTC; CDR3aa: CAISGGGGEQYF
d_gene: TRBD2; j_gene: TRBJ2-5; v_gene: TRBV4-2; abundance: .; CDR3nt: TGTGCCAGCAGCCTCGGGACTAGCGGGGGGATCTCTCGGGAGACCCAGTACTTC; CDR3aa: CASSLGTSGGISRETQYF
d_gene: .; j_gene: TRBJ2-6; v_gene: TRBV5-4; abundance: .; CDR3nt: TGTGCCAGCAGCTTGGGGACAGCTCTTTCTATTAGGGGGGCCAACGTCCTGACTTTC; CDR3aa: CASSLGTALSIRGANVLTF
d_gene: .; j_gene: TRBJ2-3; v_gene: TRBV30; abundance: few; CDR3nt: TGTGCAACAGCCTTCACAGATACGCAGTATTTT; CDR3aa: CATAFTDTQYF
d_gene: .; j_gene: TRBJ1-2; v_gene: TRBV5-1; abundance: .; CDR3nt: TGCGCCAGCAGCCCGAAATCGGGGGGAGTTGACTATGGCTACACCTTC; CDR3aa: CASSPKSGGVDYGYTF
d_gene: TRBD2; j_gene: TRBJ2-3; v_gene: TRBV15; abundance: .; CDR3nt: TGTGCCACTAAACGGACTAGCGGGAGATTACTGGGCACAGATACGCAGTATTTT; CDR3aa: CATKRTSGRLLGTDTQYF
d_gene: .; j_gene: TRBJ1-1; v_gene: TRBV18; abundance: .; CDR3nt: TGTGCCAGCTCACCCGGGCAGGGTGGCACTGAAGCTTTCTTT; CDR3aa: CASSPGQGGTEAFF
d_gene: .; j_gene: TRBJ2-2; v_gene: TRBV21-1; abundance: .; CDR3nt: TGTGCCAACATAGGGACTAGCGGTTCGGGGGAGCTGTTTTTT; CDR3aa: CANIGTSGSGELFF
d_gene: .; j_gene: TRBJ2-1; v_gene: TRBV30; abundance: once; CDR3nt: TGTGCCTGGAGGACACCTGGCCCCCACAATGAGCAGTTCTTC; CDR3aa: CAWRTPGPHNEQFF
d_gene: .; j_gene: TRBJ1-1; v_gene: TRBV14; abundance: .; CDR3nt: TGTGCCAGCAGCCAAGATTTACAGGGAAGGATGAGCGCTTTCTTT; CDR3aa: CASSQDLQGRMSAFF
d_gene: TRBD2; j_gene: TRBJ2-2; v_gene: TRBV5-1; abundance: few; CDR3nt: TGCGCCAGCAGCCAGGGACTACCTCACACCGGGGAGCTGTTTTTT; CDR3aa: CASSQGLPHTGELFF
d_gene: TRBD1; j_gene: TRBJ2-1; v_gene: TRBV5-5; abundance: .; CDR3nt: TGTGCCAGCAGCCTGGGGGGACAGGGGAGTTACAATGAGCAGTTCTTC; CDR3aa: CASSLGGQGSYNEQFF
d_gene: .; j_gene: TRBJ2-3; v_gene: TRBV5-1; abundance: .; CDR3nt: TGCGCCAGCAAGGCCCAGGGGAGGGCCACAGATACGCAGTATTTT; CDR3aa: CASKAQGRATDTQYF
d_gene: .; j_gene: TRBJ1-6; v_gene: TRBV19; abundance: .; CDR3nt: TGTGCCAGTAGCGTTTACCTGGGTAGCTCACCCCTCCACTTT; CDR3aa: CASSVYLGSSPLHF